This is a list of T cell receptor beta chains from one sample in a study of T cell responses to AZD1222 COVID-19 vaccine. The method was immunoSEQ multiplex PCR; TCRdb's version includes in-frame clones alone and lacks a portion of them. Of about 180,000 clones in the sample, just over 90% were seen once. Here the sequenced sample was peripheral blood, taken on day 0 of AZD1222 vaccination. The receptors come from an adult in good health. Each CDR3 is given with its conserved first and last residue. The D gene is left open where the match is weak. Expanded clones get a size class; other rows say once, few or many, or leave the size out.

v_gene	abundance	j_gene	d_gene	CDR3aa	CDR3nt
TRBV6-5	.	TRBJ2-7	.	CASTIDPTSYEQYF	TGTGCCAGCACAATTGACCCTACCTCCTACGAGCAGTACTTC
TRBV10-3	.	TRBJ1-2	.	CAISAQGYGYTF	TGTGCCATCAGTGCCCAGGGGTATGGCTACACCTTC
TRBV25-1	.	TRBJ1-3	.	CASAKAGMGNTIYF	TGTGCCAGCGCTAAGGCGGGGATGGGAAACACCATATATTTT
TRBV19	.	TRBJ1-2	.	CASSTPDGGGYTF	TGTGCCAGTAGTACCCCGGACGGAGGGGGCTACACCTTC
TRBV7-6	.	TRBJ2-7	TRBD1	CASSPLGQTYNEQYF	TGTGCCAGCAGCCCTCTGGGACAGACGTATAACGAGCAGTACTTC
TRBV6-5	.	TRBJ1-1	.	CASSTRGGNPEAFF	TGTGCCAGCAGTACCCGTGGGGGGAATCCTGAAGCTTTCTTT
TRBV11-2	.	TRBJ2-1	.	CASSARGWNEQFF	TGTGCCAGCAGCGCCCGGGGGTGGAATGAGCAGTTCTTC
TRBV9	.	TRBJ2-7	.	CASSVMGGATYEQYF	TGTGCCAGCAGCGTAATGGGGGGAGCAACCTACGAGCAGTACTTC
TRBV24-1	few	TRBJ1-2	.	CATSDPSKGYGYTF	TGTGCCACCAGTGATCCCAGTAAGGGCTATGGCTACACCTTC
TRBV19	.	TRBJ1-5	TRBD1	CASSIGTGGGQPQHF	TGTGCCAGTAGTATCGGGACAGGGGGCGGACAGCCCCAGCATTTT
TRBV7-2	.	TRBJ2-7	TRBD1	CASSRGTGEAEQYF	TGTGCCAGCAGCCGCGGGACAGGGGAGGCCGAGCAGTACTTC
TRBV10-3	.	TRBJ2-3	TRBD2	CAISGLAGTDTQYF	TGTGCCATCAGTGGGCTAGCGGGCACAGATACGCAGTATTTT
TRBV7-2	.	TRBJ2-1	.	CASSFVAVLSGNEQFF	TGTGCCAGCAGCTTTGTCGCCGTCCTCTCCGGCAATGAGCAGTTCTTC
TRBV13	.	TRBJ2-7	.	CASSFGLDTYEQYF	TGTGCCAGCAGCTTCGGGTTGGATACCTACGAGCAGTACTTC
TRBV15	once	TRBJ2-1	TRBD2	CATSRDSPSGASYNEQFF	TGTGCCACCAGCAGAGATAGCCCTAGCGGGGCATCCTACAATGAGCAGTTCTTC
TRBV19	.	TRBJ1-6	.	CASNGDSVSISSPLHF	TGTGCCAGTAATGGCGACTCGGTCTCTATTAGTTCACCCCTCCACTTT
TRBV7-2	.	TRBJ1-2	.	CASSPPIDHGYTF	TGTGCCAGCAGCCCCCCGATAGACCATGGCTACACCTTC
TRBV29-1	.	TRBJ2-2	.	CSVPGLSGANTGELFF	TGCAGCGTCCCCGGACTCTCAGGAGCGAACACCGGGGAGCTGTTTTTT
TRBV2	.	TRBJ2-7	TRBD1	CASSPDRTYEQYF	TGTGCCAGCAGTCCGGACAGGACCTACGAGCAGTACTTC
TRBV29-1	.	TRBJ1-1	.	CSVVGGGTEAFF	TGCAGCGTTGTAGGGGGGGGCACTGAAGCTTTCTTT
TRBV7-2	.	TRBJ1-1	.	CASSPRGPSASRNTEAFF	TGTGCCAGCAGCCCCCGGGGACCCTCAGCCTCCCGGAACACTGAAGCTTTCTTT
TRBV6-5	.	TRBJ1-1	.	CAINYDGEVGAFF	TGTGCCATCAACTATGACGGGGAGGTTGGAGCTTTCTTT
TRBV10-3	.	TRBJ1-1	.	CAISPLKGRGETEAFF	TGTGCCATCAGTCCCCTTAAGGGTCGCGGGGAGACTGAAGCTTTCTTT
TRBV19	.	TRBJ1-2	TRBD1	CASTTPTNRDRYYGYTF	TGTGCCAGTACCACACCAACCAACCGGGACAGATACTATGGCTACACCTTC
TRBV5-1	.	TRBJ1-1	.	CASSLLPSGTEAFF	TGCGCCAGCAGCTTGTTACCGTCGGGCACTGAAGCTTTCTTT
TRBV6-5	.	TRBJ1-1	.	CASSLQGIIAEAFF	TGTGCCAGCAGTCTACAGGGAATCATCGCTGAAGCTTTCTTT
TRBV5-5	once	TRBJ1-1	.	CASSNQGNTEAFF	TGTGCCAGCAGCAACCAGGGTAACACTGAAGCTTTCTTT
TRBV9	once	TRBJ2-1	.	CASSPEGGVTYNEQFF	TGTGCCAGCAGCCCAGAAGGCGGGGTAACCTACAATGAGCAGTTCTTC
TRBV5-5	.	TRBJ1-6	.	CASSQAPGQGYSPLHF	TGTGCCAGCAGCCAAGCACCAGGGCAGGGGTATTCACCCCTCCACTTT
TRBV24-1	.	TRBJ2-7	.	CATSLEGQGHTYEQYF	TGTGCCACCTCTTTGGAGGGCCAGGGGCATACCTACGAGCAGTACTTC
TRBV11-2	.	TRBJ2-7	TRBD1	CASSLVGQGYEQYF	TGTGCCAGCAGCTTAGTAGGACAGGGCTACGAGCAGTACTTC
TRBV5-4	few	TRBJ2-5	TRBD1	CASSSGQQETQYF	TGTGCCAGCAGCTCGGGACAGCAAGAGACCCAGTACTTC
TRBV5-4	.	TRBJ2-7	TRBD1	CASSPPGQSSYEQYF	TGTGCCAGCAGCCCCCCGGGACAGAGTTCCTACGAGCAGTACTTC
TRBV6-5	.	TRBJ2-5	.	CASRATGGQETQYF	TGTGCCAGCAGAGCCACAGGAGGACAAGAGACCCAGTACTTC
TRBV5-4	.	TRBJ1-2	.	CASSYTPNYGYTF	TGTGCCAGCAGTTACACCCCTAACTATGGCTACACCTTC
TRBV5-4	.	TRBJ1-2	.	CASSSAKDRNYGYTF	TGTGCCAGCAGTTCCGCCAAGGACCGCAACTATGGCTACACCTTC
TRBV5-4	few	TRBJ1-1	.	CASSLGGDTEAFF	TGTGCCAGCAGCTTGGGTGGAGACACTGAAGCTTTCTTT
TRBV9	.	TRBJ2-2	.	CASSVSGNTGELFF	TGTGCCAGCAGCGTTTCGGGGAACACCGGGGAGCTGTTTTTT
TRBV6-1	.	TRBJ1-1	TRBD1	CASSVSTGERGTEAFF	TGTGCCAGCAGTGTCTCGACAGGGGAAAGGGGGACTGAAGCTTTCTTT
TRBV3-1/TRBV3-2	.	TRBJ2-1	TRBD2	CASSQEVRAGASIYNEQFF	TGTGCCAGCAGCCAAGAAGTTCGAGCGGGGGCCTCTATTTACAATGAGCAGTTCTTC
TRBV3-1/TRBV3-2	.	TRBJ2-3	.	CASSQDKALAYSDTQYF	TGTGCCAGCAGCCAAGATAAGGCACTAGCATATTCAGATACGCAGTATTTT
TRBV12-3/TRBV12-4	.	TRBJ2-7	TRBD1	CASSSGQPYEQYF	TGTGCCAGCAGTTCGGGACAGCCCTACGAGCAGTACTTC
TRBV19	.	TRBJ2-5	.	CASSIFGRVETQYF	TGTGCCAGTAGTATCTTCGGCAGGGTGGAGACCCAGTACTTC
TRBV28	.	TRBJ1-2	TRBD1	CASSLGKGAYGYTF	TGTGCCAGCAGCCTGGGCAAGGGGGCCTATGGCTACACCTTC
TRBV19	.	TRBJ2-7	.	CASSGGPYEQYF	TGTGCCAGTAGCGGCGGACCCTACGAGCAGTACTTC
TRBV6-5	.	TRBJ1-5	.	CASRDSNQPQHF	TGTGCCAGCAGGGATAGCAATCAGCCCCAGCATTTT
TRBV19	few	TRBJ1-3	.	CAISTASGNTIYF	TGTGCCATCAGCACTGCTTCTGGAAACACCATATATTTT
TRBV27	.	TRBJ2-1	TRBD1	CASSLSAGGRYNEQFF	TGTGCCAGCAGTTTATCGGCAGGGGGCAGGTACAATGAGCAGTTCTTC
TRBV7-2	.	TRBJ1-1	TRBD1	CASSLGSPGQLLEAFF	TGTGCCAGCAGCTTAGGTTCGCCGGGACAGCTACTTGAAGCTTTCTTT
TRBV27	.	TRBJ1-5	.	CASGGGWRNQPQHF	TGTGCCAGCGGGGGGGGTTGGCGCAATCAGCCCCAGCATTTT
TRBV7-2	.	TRBJ2-1	.	CASSLDSSYNEQFF	TGTGCCAGCAGCTTGGACAGCTCCTACAATGAGCAGTTCTTC
TRBV5-4	.	TRBJ2-7	.	CASSFWGGQPGEQYF	TGTGCCAGCAGCTTTTGGGGGGGCCAGCCCGGCGAGCAGTACTTC